Below are 32 T cell receptor beta chains sequenced from a single sample in a study of beta chain features in type 1 diabetes. The study, taken as a whole, reports: There was a moderate but significant shortening of TCRB CDR3s in all four CD4+ subsets of Type 1 diabetes patients.

Their antigens remain unidentified. Expressed TCRB transcripts were sequenced because the entire RNA isolate underwent reverse transcription. The table came from immunoSEQ multiplex PCR; TCRdb's copy has only in-frame clones and leaves some out. The table includes 330,000 or so clones, about 12% detected once. The source material was naive CD4+ T cells from blood. The receptors derive from a young woman with type 1 diabetes.

This clone was observed a few times. The genes are TRBV4-2 and TRBJ2-7; 8 bases agree with TRBD1. Losses at the gene ends were 1 base for V and 4 bases for J; bases not matched to a gene: 0. The germline CDR1 and CDR2 sequences are LGHNA and YNFKEQ. The CDR3 extends over 13 amino acids. The CDR3 is CASSQGDRYEQYF. CDR3 DNA: TGTGCCAGCAGCCAAGGGGACAGGTACGAGCAGTACTTC.

This clone occurred a few times. Additional DNA sequences in this sample encode the identical CDR3. The chain recombines TRBV5-1 with TRBJ2-2; D unclear. Germline CDR1 and CDR2: SGHRS and YFSETQ. The germline V and J ends were trimmed by 0 bases and 2 bases, with 5 bases remaining between them. The length of the CDR3 is 14 residues. CDR3 coding DNA: TGCGCCAGCAGCTTGGACAGCAACACCGGGGAGCTGTTTTTT. This codes for CASSLDSNTGELFF.

The chain carries TRBV2 and TRBJ2-1; 9 nucleotides agree with TRBD2. CDR3 size: 16 residues. The trim removed 5 bases at V and 4 bases at J, leaving 9 bases unmatched. Germline V gives CDR1 SNHLY, CDR2 FYNNEI. CDR3 in amino acids: CASSYLVTSGYNEQFF. The CDR3 nucleotides are TGTGCCAGCAGTTACCTCGTGACTAGCGGTTACAATGAGCAGTTCTTC.

This clone was observed a few times. The chain combines TRBV28 with TRBJ2-7; weak D call: TRBD2 (5 bases). The CDR3 runs to 14 residues. The V and J ends lost 3 bases and 3 bases respectively, with 12 bases between them. Germline V gives CDR1 MDHEN, CDR2 SYDVKM. The CDR3 nucleotides are TGTGCCAGCAGTTTCGTCGGACGGGACTACGAGCAGTACTTC. This sequence encodes CASSFVGRDYEQYF.

J is TRBJ2-4 and V is TRBV10-3, with a tentative D call TRBD2 (7 bases). The germline V and J ends were trimmed by 0 bases and 2 bases, with 11 bases remaining between them. In germline, CDR1 is ENHRY, CDR2 SYGVKD. The CDR3 sequence is 16 residues long. The CDR3 region has the DNA TGTGCCATCAGTGAGTCCGGGGGGCAGACCAAAAACATTCAGTACTTC. This codes for CAISESGGQTKNIQYF.

This clone came up a few times. The CDR3 DNA follows: TGTGCCACCAGCTCAACCTTGGACAGGGGAGGAAAAGCTTTCTTT. The encoded protein is CATSSTLDRGGKAFF. This sequence joins TRBV15 and TRBJ1-1, with 9 bases identical to TRBD1. The CDR3 is 15 residues long. CDR1 and CDR2 from the germline V gene are LNHNV and YYDKDF (reference sequence). Trimming took 5 bases from V and 9 from J; bases not matched to a gene: 13.

The chain carries TRBV5-1 and TRBJ1-1, with 7 bases identical to TRBD1. The CDR3 consists of 12 residues. V shed 5 bases, J shed 7 bases, and the junction held 5 bases outside the gene matches. CDR1 is SGHRS and CDR2 is YFSETQ in the germline V gene. As DNA, the CDR3 is TGCGCCAGCAGATCCGACAGGGTTGAAGCTTTCTTT. Translation gives CASRSDRVEAFF. The whole variable domain, filled in from reference TRBV5-1 and TRBJ1-1, reads KAGVTQTPRYLIKTRGQQVTLSCSPISGHRSVSWYQQTPGQGLQFLFEYFSETQRNKGNFPGRFSGRQFSNSRSEMNVSTLELGDSALYLCASRSDRVEAFFGQGTRLTVV.

This chain links TRBV27 with TRBJ1-2; possible D gene TRBD1, 5 bases. Germline values: CDR1 MNHEY, CDR2 SMNVEV (reference sequence). With 2 bases removed from V and 2 bases from J, the gap between germline ends came to 9 bases. The CDR3 is 14 residues long. The CDR3 nucleotides read TGTGCCAGCAGTTTAACGCGACAGAACTATGGCTACACCTTC. Residues: CASSLTRQNYGYTF.

The chain employs TRBV7-2 and TRBJ2-7, with a weak D call TRBD2 (6 bases). The CDR3 sequence is 13 residues long. Germline lookup yields CDR1 SGHTA and CDR2 FQGNSA. Trimming stripped 2 bases from V and 7 bases from J, with 12 bases between. CDR3 DNA sequence: TGTGCCAGCAGCTTAAAGTGGGGGGTTGAGCAGTACTTC. It encodes CASSLKWGVEQYF.

This clone has only a few counts. The V call is TRBV11-3, the J call TRBJ2-2; 9 bases are a match to TRBD1. The CDR3 is 15 residues long. CDR1 SGHNT and CDR2 YENEEA come from the germline V gene. Germline trimming cut 7 bases from V and 6 bases from J; bases unmatched to any gene: 9. The CDR3 spells CASTTVGQGSGELFF. CDR3 bases: TGTGCCAGCACTACCGTCGGACAGGGGTCCGGGGAGCTGTTTTTT.

This chain links TRBV27 with TRBJ2-5, with 9 bases aligning to TRBD2. V trimming: 5 bases; J trimming: 5 bases; junction bases outside the gene matches: 6. Germline V gene data show CDR1 as MNHEY and CDR2 as SMNVEV (reference sequence). This CDR3 region has 14 residues. The CDR3: CASSPGLAGETQYF. In nucleotides, the CDR3 is TGTGCCAGCAGTCCGGGACTAGCAGGGGAGACCCAGTACTTC.

This clone was detected a few times. V usage is TRBV7-2 and J usage is TRBJ2-5; 7 bases are a match to TRBD1. With the DNA end fitting TRBJ2-7 better, the J assignment may be wrong. Germline CDR1 SGHTA, CDR2 FQGNSA. CDR3 length: 15 residues. The CDR3 nucleotides are TGTGCCAGCAGCTCTCACGGTCAAACAGGGGTCGAGCAGTACTTC. This translates into CASSSHGQTGVEQYF.

This clone has more than one count but fewer than ten. The V gene is TRBV9, the J gene TRBJ2-2, with D maybe TRBD2 (5 bases). Germline-derived CDR1 and CDR2 are SGDLS and YYNGEE. V lost 0 bases and J lost 0, with 6 bases in between. This CDR3 region has 15 residues. The CDR3 DNA reads as TGTGCCAGCAGCGTAGGGAGGCCGAACACCGGGGAGCTGTTTTTT. It translates to CASSVGRPNTGELFF.

This clone was found a few times. The rearrangement uses TRBV30 and TRBJ1-1, with D maybe TRBD1 (5 bases). Germline V lookup: CDR1 GTSNPN, CDR2 SVGIG (reference sequence). The V and J ends lost 3 bases and 8 bases respectively, with 10 bases between them. The CDR3 has 11 amino acids. The DNA of the CDR3 is TGTGCCTGGAGGGTTAACAGGGAAGCTTTCTTT. Its protein is CAWRVNREAFF.

V is TRBV7-3 and J is TRBJ2-6, with 7 nucleotides matching TRBD1. V shed 4 bases, J shed 3 bases, and the junction held 9 bases outside the gene matches. CDR3 length equals 17 residues. Germline V lookup: CDR1 SGHTA, CDR2 FQGTGA. The CDR3 loop reads CASSSTGQRNGANVLTF. The CDR3 DNA follows: TGTGCCAGCAGCTCAACGGGACAGCGAAATGGGGCCAACGTCCTGACTTTC.

The chain recombines TRBV30 with TRBJ1-3, with a possible D match to TRBD1 (6 bases). Looked up from germline, CDR1 is GTSNPN and CDR2 is SVGIG (reference sequence). This CDR3 comprises 16 residues. V was trimmed by 2 bases and J by 4 bases, leaving 18 bases between them. The CDR3 is CAWSWDTKPLGNTIYF. The CDR3 coding sequence is TGTGCCTGGAGTTGGGACACCAAGCCTCTGGGAAACACCATATATTTT.

The chain links TRBV15 to TRBJ2-1; D perhaps matches TRBD2 (6 bases). The V and J ends lost 3 bases and 8 bases respectively, with 23 bases between them. CDR1 and CDR2 (germline): LNHNV, YYDKDF (reference sequence). This CDR3 comprises 17 residues. CDR3 region: CATSRLSSLAGSDEQFF. The DNA for the CDR3 is TGTGCCACCAGCAGGTTGAGTAGTCTAGCCGGGAGCGATGAGCAGTTCTTC. Full variable domain (outside the CDR3, taken from reference TRBV15 and TRBJ2-1): DAMVIQNPRYQVTQFGKPVTLSCSQTLNHNVMYWYQQKSSQAPKLLFHYYDKDFNNEADTPDNFQSRRPNTSFCFLDIRSPGLGDTAMYLCATSRLSSLAGSDEQFFGPGTRLTVL.

The chain links TRBV7-2 to TRBJ2-1; possibly TRBD2 for D (6 bases). Looked up from germline, CDR1 is SGHTA and CDR2 is FQGNSA. Trimming stripped 5 bases from V and 10 bases from J, with 21 bases between. This CDR3 comprises 15 residues. CDR3 protein: CASSAIAARRWEQFF. The CDR3 nucleotides read TGTGCCAGCAGCGCGATAGCGGCGCGACGGTGGGAGCAGTTCTTC. The full variable domain, rest sourced from reference TRBV7-2 and TRBJ2-1, is GAGVSQSPSNKVTEKGKDVELRCDPISGHTALYWYRQSLGQGLEFLIYFQGNSAPDKSGLPSDRFSAERTGGSVSTLTIQRTQQEDSAVYLCASSAIAARRWEQFFGPGTRLTVL.

This clone showed up just a few times. V is TRBV30 and J is TRBJ2-7; D unresolved. CDR3 length equals 11 residues. CDR1 is GTSNPN, CDR2 SVGIG, per germline (reference sequence). V lost 4 bases and J 5 bases, leaving 9 bases between the germline ends. CDR3 residues: CAWTKRHEQYF. The CDR3 DNA is TGTGCCTGGACTAAACGCCACGAGCAGTACTTC.

In this sample, this clone turned up a few times. This chain uses TRBV6-5 with TRBJ1-1; maybe TRBD1 (5 bases). This CDR3 has 14 amino acids. Germline V gene lookup returns CDR1 MNHEY and CDR2 SVGAGI. Between the trimmed V and J ends, which lost 6 bases and 1 base, there was a span of 12 bases. In DNA, the CDR3 is TGTGCCAGCAGGCCCCCCACAGGGAACACTGAAGCTTTCTTT. Translating gives CASRPPTGNTEAFF.

The chain uses TRBV25-1 and TRBJ1-1; D might be TRBD1 (5 bases). This CDR3 comprises 14 residues. Deletions cut 6 bases from V and 5 bases from J, with 16 bases between. Germline V CDR1 and CDR2: MGHDK, SYGVNS. The CDR3 protein is CASSTTGGRTEAFF. In DNA, the CDR3 is TGTGCCAGCAGCACCACCGGGGGGAGAACTGAAGCTTTCTTT.

The rearrangement joins TRBV11-2 to TRBJ2-3; 12 nucleotides align to TRBD2. The germline V gene encodes CDR1 SGHAT and CDR2 FQNNGV. CDR3 size: 15 residues. V lost 6 bases and J lost 0; bases outside the gene matches: 1. The CDR3 DNA sequence: TGTGCCAGCAGACTAGCGGGGGGAAGCACAGATACGCAGTATTTT. Its protein is CASRLAGGSTDTQYF. Full variable domain (outside the CDR3, taken from reference TRBV11-2 and TRBJ2-3): EAGVAQSPRYKIIEKRQSVAFWCNPISGHATLYWYQQILGQGPKLLIQFQNNGVVDDSQLPKDRFSAERLKGVDSTLKIQPAKLEDSAVYLCASRLAGGSTDTQYFGPGTRLTVL.

This clone was seen more than once but under ten times. The chain carries TRBV6-6 and TRBJ2-7; D is perhaps TRBD2 (5 bases). The CDR3 extends over 13 amino acids. Per the germline V gene, CDR1 is MNHNY and CDR2 is SVGAGI (reference sequence). V was clipped by 6 bases and J by 4 bases, with 13 bases between them. The CDR3 is CASRLTSVYEQYF. In DNA form, the CDR3 reads TGTGCCAGCAGGTTAACTAGTGTATACGAGCAGTACTTC.

The genes are TRBV27 and TRBJ2-7; D possibly corresponds to TRBD2 (6 bases). V was shortened by 6 bases and J by 2 bases, with 11 bases between the two germline ends. CDR1 and CDR2 from the germline V gene are MNHEY and SMNVEV (reference sequence). This CDR3 region has 13 residues. CDR3 DNA sequence: TGTGCCAGCAGCCCGGGGGTCACCTACGAGCAGTACTTC. Translated: CASSPGVTYEQYF.

This clone was recorded a few times. The chain couples TRBV28 to TRBJ2-7, with 10 nucleotides matching TRBD2. J gave up 5 bases and V 7 bases, and 11 bases lay outside the gene matches. Germline assignment: CDR1 MDHEN and CDR2 SYDVKM. CDR3 length: 15 residues. In nucleotides, the CDR3 is TGTGCCAGCACCCTAGGGGCTAGCGGGAGCCACGAGCAGTACTTC. This encodes CASTLGASGSHEQYF.

CDR3 sequence reads: CASRSTPGTYLFGYTF. The CDR3 bases are TGTGCCAGCAGATCTACCCCCGGGACATACCTGTTCGGCTACACCTTC. This rearrangement joins TRBV7-2 to TRBJ1-2, with D perhaps matching TRBD1 (6 bases). Germline V lookup: CDR1 SGHTA, CDR2 FQGNSA. The CDR3 runs to 16 residues. V shed 6 bases and J shed 8 bases, with 25 bases lying between them. The variable domain in full, completed from reference TRBV7-2 and TRBJ1-2, reads GAGVSQSPSNKVTEKGKDVELRCDPISGHTALYWYRQSLGQGLEFLIYFQGNSAPDKSGLPSDRFSAERTGGSVSTLTIQRTQQEDSAVYLCASRSTPGTYLFGYTFGSGTRLTVV.

The rearrangement links TRBV27 to TRBJ2-7; a possible D gene is TRBD1 (6 bases). This CDR3 is 15 amino acids long. The V and J ends lost 4 bases and 2 bases respectively, with 15 bases between them. Germline values: CDR1 MNHEY, CDR2 SMNVEV (reference sequence). The CDR3 region is CASSWGTKPTYEQYF. CDR3 nucleotide sequence: TGTGCCAGCAGTTGGGGGACAAAACCCACCTACGAGCAGTACTTC.

This rearrangement joins TRBV18 to TRBJ2-7; D remains unclear. Trimming shortened V by 2 bases and J by 3 bases, and 11 bases separated the two germline ends. The germline CDR1 and CDR2 sequences are KGHSH and LQKENI. This CDR3 is 14 amino acids long. The CDR3: CASSPMRPYYEQYF. CDR3 nucleotide sequence: TGTGCCAGCTCACCAATGAGGCCCTACTACGAGCAGTACTTC.

This clone was found a few times. The rearrangement uses TRBV10-3 and TRBJ2-1; TRBD2 matches at 7 bases. This CDR3 has 15 residues. Germline values: CDR1 ENHRY, CDR2 SYGVKD. Losses at the gene ends were 6 bases for V and 6 bases for J; bases not matched to a gene: 11. CDR3 residues: CAIRTSTGEGNEQFF. CDR3 sequence (DNA): TGTGCCATCAGAACCTCCACGGGGGAGGGCAATGAGCAGTTCTTC.

This sequence joins TRBV18 and TRBJ2-7; D not certain. Germline V gene lookup returns CDR1 KGHSH and CDR2 LQKENI. V lost 6 bases to trimming and J lost 2 bases, with 11 bases between them. The CDR3 covers 13 residues. CDR3 protein: CASSPPVTYEQYF. The CDR3 nucleotides read TGTGCCAGCTCCCCCCCAGTAACCTACGAGCAGTACTTC.

This clone was seen a handful of times. This chain connects TRBV29-1 to TRBJ2-1, with 11 bases identical to TRBD2. After removal of 7 bases from V and 9 bases from J, the junction contained 11 bases not matched to a gene. The CDR3 totals 14 residues. Germline loops: CDR1 SQVTM, CDR2 ANQGSEA. The CDR3 reads CSARRASGGSEQFF. CDR3 nucleotide sequence: TGCAGCGCCCGCCGGGCTAGCGGGGGGAGTGAGCAGTTCTTC.

This chain uses TRBV29-1 with TRBJ1-2, with D hard to call. This CDR3 spans 13 amino acids. Between the trimmed V and J ends, which lost 6 bases and 4 bases, there was a span of 15 bases. Germline assignment: CDR1 SQVTM and CDR2 ANQGSEA. The CDR3 region has the DNA TGCAGCGTCGCGGGGAGGGTTCGCTATGGCTACACCTTC. It yields the protein CSVAGRVRYGYTF.